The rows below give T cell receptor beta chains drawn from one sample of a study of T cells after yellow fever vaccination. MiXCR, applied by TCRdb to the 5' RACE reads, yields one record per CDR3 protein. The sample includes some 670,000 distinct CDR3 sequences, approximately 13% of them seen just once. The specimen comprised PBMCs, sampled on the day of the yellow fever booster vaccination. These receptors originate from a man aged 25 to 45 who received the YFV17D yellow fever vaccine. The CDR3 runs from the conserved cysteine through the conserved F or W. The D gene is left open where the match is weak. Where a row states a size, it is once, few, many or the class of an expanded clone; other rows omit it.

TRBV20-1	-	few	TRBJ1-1	TGCAGTGACTCCGGCGAGGGAACAACTGAAGCTTTCTTT	CSDSGEGTTEAFF
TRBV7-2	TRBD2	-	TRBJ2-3	TGTGCCAGCAGCCAAAAGCGAGGGACTATGAACACAGATACGCAGTATTTT	CASSQKRGTMNTDTQYF
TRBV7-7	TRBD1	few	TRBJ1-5	TGTGCTAGCAGCTTAGACGGGACAGCTTATCAGCCCCAGCATTTT	CASSLDGTAYQPQHF
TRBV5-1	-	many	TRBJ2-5	TGCGCCAGCAGCTTGCAGGGGACCCAAGAGACCCAGTACTTC	CASSLQGTQETQYF
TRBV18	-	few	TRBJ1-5	TGTGCCAGCTCTCCCGGGGTGGCAGGGGATCAGCCCCAGCATTTT	CASSPGVAGDQPQHF
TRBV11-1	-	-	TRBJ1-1	TGTGCCAGCAGCTTAGCCGCTCGGGCTACGCGGTGGAACACTGAAGCTTTCTTT	CASSLAARATRWNTEAFF
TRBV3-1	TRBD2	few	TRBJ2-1	TGTGCCAGCAGCCAAGTAGTTGCGGGAGCGGTAAATGAGCAGTTCTTC	CASSQVVAGAVNEQFF
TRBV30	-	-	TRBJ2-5	TGTGCCTGGAGTGTTCACCGGGAGACCCAGTACTTC	CAWSVHRETQYF
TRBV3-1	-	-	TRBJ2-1	TGTGCCAGCAGCCATAGTACTCTATACAATGAGCAGTTCTTC	CASSHSTLYNEQFF
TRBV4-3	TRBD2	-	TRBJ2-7	TGCGCCAGCAGCCACGCCGCTACTAGCGGAGGCACCTCCTACGAGCAGTACTTC	CASSHAATSGGTSYEQYF
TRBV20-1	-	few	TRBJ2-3	TGCAGTGCCCAACACGGAGGAAGCACAGATACGCAGTATTTT	CSAQHGGSTDTQYF
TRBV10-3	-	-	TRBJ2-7	TGTGCCATCGGCTTGTACGAGCAGTACTTC	CAIGLYEQYF
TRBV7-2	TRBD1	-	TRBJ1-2	TGTGCCAGCAGCGCCCCAGGGGGCGGCTATGGCTACACCTTC	CASSAPGGGYGYTF
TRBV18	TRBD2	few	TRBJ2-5	TGTGCCAGCTCACCTAATAGCGGGGAAGAGACCCAGTACTTC	CASSPNSGEETQYF
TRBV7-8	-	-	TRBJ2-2	TGTGCCAGCTTTTACAGGGCCCGCGACACCGGGGAGCTGTTTTTT	CASFYRARDTGELFF
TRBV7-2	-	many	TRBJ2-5	TGTGCCAGCAGCTTTAGCGGAATGTACCAAGAGACCCAGTACTTC	CASSFSGMYQETQYF
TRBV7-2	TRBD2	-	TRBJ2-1	TGTGCCAGCAGCACCGGACTAGCGGGATCTTACAATGAGCAGTTCTTC	CASSTGLAGSYNEQFF
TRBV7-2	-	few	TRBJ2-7	TGTGCCAGCACCCGTCCACAGGGCACCCCCTACGAGCAGTACTTC	CASTRPQGTPYEQYF
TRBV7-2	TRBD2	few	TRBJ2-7	TGTGCCAGCAGCTTTGGGATCAGCGGGAACAACGAGCAGTACTTC	CASSFGISGNNEQYF
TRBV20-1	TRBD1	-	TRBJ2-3	TGCAGTGCTAGGAGGACAGGGCGTCTCTCTAGCACAGATACGCAGTATTTT	CSARRTGRLSSTDTQYF
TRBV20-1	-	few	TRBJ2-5	TGCAGTGCCGGGGACATTTCCCAAGAGACCCAGTACTTC	CSAGDISQETQYF
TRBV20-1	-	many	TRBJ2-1	TGCAGTGCTAGTACCAGGCTGGATGGTGAGCAGTTCTTC	CSASTRLDGEQFF
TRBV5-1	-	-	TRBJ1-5	TGCGCCAGCAGCTTCGGGAGCTTGTTCGATCAGCCCCAGCATTTT	CASSFGSLFDQPQHF
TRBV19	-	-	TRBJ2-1	TGTGCCAGTAGAGGGGGAGGAATCTATGAGCAGTTCTTC	CASRGGGIYEQFF
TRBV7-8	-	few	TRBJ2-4	TGTGCCAGCAGCTTAGAAGGGGGGGTTGAGTATGGAAACATTCAGTACTTC	CASSLEGGVEYGNIQYF
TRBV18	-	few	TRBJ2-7	TGTGCCAGCTCACCCGAGATCTGGGACGAGCAGTACTTC	CASSPEIWDEQYF
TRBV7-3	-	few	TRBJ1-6	TGTGCCAGCAGCTTAAGCCCCCAGGGTAATTCACCCCTCCACTTT	CASSLSPQGNSPLHF
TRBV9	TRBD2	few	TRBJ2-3	TGTGCCAGCAGCGTAAGGACTAGCGGGAGCTCAGCGCAGTATTTT	CASSVRTSGSSAQYF
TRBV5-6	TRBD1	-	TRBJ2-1	TGTGCCAGCAGCCCACAGGGGGCCTCGGGGAAGCAGTTCTTC	CASSPQGASGKQFF
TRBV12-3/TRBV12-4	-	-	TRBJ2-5	TGTGCCAGCATCATGGGGGGGACCCAGTACTTC	CASIMGGTQYF
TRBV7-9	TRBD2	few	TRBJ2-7	TGTGCCAGCAGCTCACCCCCAGGAGCGGGAGCACCCTACGAGCAGTACTTC	CASSSPPGAGAPYEQYF
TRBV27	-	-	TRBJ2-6	TGTGCCAGCAGTGTCTCTCGCTCTGGGGCCAACGTCCTGACTTTC	CASSVSRSGANVLTF
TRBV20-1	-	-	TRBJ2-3	TGCAGTGCTAGAGATGCCACAGATACGCAGTATTTT	CSARDATDTQYF
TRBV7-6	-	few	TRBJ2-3	TGTGCCAGCAGCTTAATGCAGGGGTCTTACACAGATACGCAGTATTTT	CASSLMQGSYTDTQYF
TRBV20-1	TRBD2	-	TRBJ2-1	TGCAGTGCTCCCCCGGGACTAGCGAACAATGAGCAGTTCTTC	CSAPPGLANNEQFF
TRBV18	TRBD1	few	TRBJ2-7	TGTGCCAGCTCACCACGGGACAGCCCCTACGAGCAGTACTTC	CASSPRDSPYEQYF
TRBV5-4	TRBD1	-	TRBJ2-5	TGTGCCAGCAGCTTGCGACAGGGGACAGAGACCCAGTACTTC	CASSLRQGTETQYF
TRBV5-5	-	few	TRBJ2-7	TGTGCCAGCACCTTGGTACGAGACGAGCAGTACTTC	CASTLVRDEQYF
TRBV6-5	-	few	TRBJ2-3	TGTGCCAGCAGTTACAGGGAAAACGCCCCAGATACGCAGTATTTT	CASSYRENAPDTQYF
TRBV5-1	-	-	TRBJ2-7	TGCGCCAGCAGCTTGGACAGGCCCCACGAGCAGTACTTC	CASSLDRPHEQYF
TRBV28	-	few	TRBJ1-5	TGTGCCAGCAGTCATAGGGTACTCTATTTCGGCAATCAGCCCCAGCATTTT	CASSHRVLYFGNQPQHF
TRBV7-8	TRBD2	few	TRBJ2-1	TGTGCCAGCAGCCATAACCCTGGGACTAGCGGGTACAATGAGCAGTTCTTC	CASSHNPGTSGYNEQFF
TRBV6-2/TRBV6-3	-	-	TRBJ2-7	TGTGCCAGCAGTTTCGGGCGGAAACTCTACGAGCAGTACTTC	CASSFGRKLYEQYF
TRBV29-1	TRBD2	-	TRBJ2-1	TGCAGCCAAAGCGGGAGCTCCTACAATGAGCAGTTCTTC	CSQSGSSYNEQFF
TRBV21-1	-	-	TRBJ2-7	TGTGCCAGCAGCAGAAATTGGAGGGATCCCTACGAGCAGTACTTC	CASSRNWRDPYEQYF
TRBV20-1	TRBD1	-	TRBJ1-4	TGCAGTGCTAGAGACCGACCCCAGGGACAGGGGGTAACTAATGAAAAACTGTTTTTT	CSARDRPQGQGVTNEKLFF
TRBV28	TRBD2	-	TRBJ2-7	TGTGCCAGCAGTCCAGGACTAGCGGGAGCCCACGAGCAGTACTTC	CASSPGLAGAHEQYF
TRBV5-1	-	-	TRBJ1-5	TGCGCCAGCGTTCAAGGGGGGAATAGCAATCAGCCCCAGCATTTT	CASVQGGNSNQPQHF
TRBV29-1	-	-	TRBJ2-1	TGCACCATTCGGGACGGCTCCTACAATGAGCAGTTCTTC	CTIRDGSYNEQFF
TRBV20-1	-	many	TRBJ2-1	TGCAGTGCTAGGGTTCATGAGCAGTTCTTC	CSARVHEQFF
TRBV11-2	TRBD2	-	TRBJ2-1	TGTGCCAGCACCCGACCGCTGGCGGGAGATGTGAGGGGTGAGCAGTTCTTC	CASTRPLAGDVRGEQFF
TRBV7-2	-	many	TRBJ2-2	TGTGCCAGCAGCCCCGCGGGACCGAACACCGGGGAGCTGTTTTTT	CASSPAGPNTGELFF
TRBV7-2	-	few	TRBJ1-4	TGTGCCAGCAGCTTAAACAGCCCTGCAACTAATGAAAAACTGTTTTTT	CASSLNSPATNEKLFF
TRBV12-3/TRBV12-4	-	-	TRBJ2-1	TGTGCCAGCAGTTTCATAGGAGATGAGCAGTTCTTC	CASSFIGDEQFF
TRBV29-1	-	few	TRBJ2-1	TGCAGCGTTGTCGGGAGTTTCAATGAGCAGTTCTTC	CSVVGSFNEQFF